This T cell receptor beta chain comes out of a study of blood T cells in healthy people across ages. Primed by a sample-barcoded 5' primer and a J-beta primer mix, a second PCR proceeded for about 6 to 11 cycles. TCRdb called the 5' RACE reads again in MiXCR, with one record for every CDR3 protein. The sample gives some 760,000 distinct CDR3 sequences, around 25% of which show up once; more than 7.5% is in the top ten. V was pared by 3 bases and J by 1 base, with 2 bases of the junction left unmatched. CDR1 SGHVS and CDR2 FNYEAQ come from the germline V gene. There are 16 residues in the CDR3. The sample also formed part of further work on T cells of mothers and their children.

Specimen: blood. The J gene is TRBJ2-2, the V gene TRBV7-6; 10 bases are shared with TRBD2. The source is a boy between 10 and 17 years old in good health. The CDR3 region is CASSFLAGENTGELFF. The CDR3, as DNA: TGTGCCAGCAGCTTTCTAGCGGGGGAGAACACCGGGGAGCTGTTTTTT. Full variable domain (outside the CDR3, taken from reference TRBV7-6 and TRBJ2-2): GAGVSQSPRYKVTKRGQDVALRCDPISGHVSLYWYRQALGQGPEFLTYFNYEAQQDKSGLPNDRFSAERPEGSISTLTIQRTEQRDSAMYRCASSFLAGENTGELFFGEGSRLTVL.